This TCR beta chain was captured in a study of blood T cell repertoires in COVID-19 (dated by TCRdb to 2018 to 2020). About the full investigation: Samples from collaborators originated in the United States, Italy and Spain and spanned both the acute and convalescent phases of COVID-19. The repertoires were released in a freely available public database meant as a resource for research on the immune response to SARS-CoV-2. Samples came from the ongoing ImmuneRACE study (first 160 participants) plus 1,254 subjects from 6 global collaborators. The prospective study material was composed of cDNA or gDNA derived from T cells, B-cell-depleted T cells, or PBMCs. Deeply sampled blood TCRbeta repertoires from subjects exposed to, actively infected with, or recovered from COVID-19 were included in the dataset. Sample metadata almost always included a de-identified subject ID, COVID-19 status, age in years and sex. Where available, HLA class I and class II types were taken from metadata supplied by the sample provider and were not determined by assay-based typing. Overall study outcomes, separate from this receptor: How much clinical and demographic metadata was included differed by source and by participant, and the metadata was provided uncurated.

Participants in the prospective study were aged about 18 to 95 years, lived in 20 to 30 United States geographic areas, and enrolled through a virtual design. In the prospective study, participants were assigned to cohorts based on the clinical history participants reported in a screening survey and a study questionnaire. For ImmuneRACE Cohort 3, a participant was defined as recovered based on two consecutive negative NP/OP PCR tests, clearance by a healthcare professional, or resolution of symptoms. Mobile phlebotomists in the prospective study collected whole blood, serum and a nasopharyngeal or oropharyngeal swab from every participant. Participants in the prospective study had the option to provide additional blood draws and questionnaires over an approximately 2-month period. Blood samples from the prospective study were shipped frozen or at room temperature prior to DNA extraction. TCRbeta CDR3 regions were amplified from genomic DNA using the immunoSEQ Assay, a bias-controlled multiplex PCR. As for the authors' bioinformatics: The number of nucleated cells in each sample was estimated from the amplification of reference gene primers within the assay. To quantify the absolute abundance of each unique TCRbeta CDR3 rearrangement, sequence reads were collapsed and filtered. For each sample, productive Simpson clonality was calculated as the square root of Simpson's diversity index across productive rearrangements. TCRdb limited this immuneACCESS table to in-frame rearrangements with V and J called. A share of clones is missing; checked studies link under half to unresolved V genes, and the rest is unexplained. V and J calls and clone size come straight from that table; D and trimming were deduced from the DNA. This sample has about 480,000 clones in its table, and 70% to 90% of those were observed once. Of the sample, approximately 1.8% is held by the ten largest clones.

Reading from cysteine to phenylalanine, the CDR3 counts 17 amino acids. The CDR3 DNA has 51 bases and is translated from base 1. The junction shows trimming of 6 bases on V and 3 bases on J, and the gene matches do not reach 11 bases of it. CDR1 and CDR2 are drawn from the germline V gene (reference sequence): LGHDT, YNNKEL. Of note for this clone: The specificity of this receptor is unknown. No base quality values were provided; no much bigger clone lies one nucleotide off.

The origin of this receptor is a woman in her 40s who had recovered from COVID-19. Specimen: PBMCs or T cells enriched from blood (not recorded which). The chain joins TRBV3-1 (or the pseudogene TRBV3-2) to TRBJ2-7, and TRBD2 aligns with 13 junction nucleotides. The CDR3 region: CASRGPRTSGSFYEQYF. The nucleotide sequence reads as follows: TGTGCCAGCAGGGGCCCACGGACTAGCGGGAGCTTCTACGAGCAGTACTTC.